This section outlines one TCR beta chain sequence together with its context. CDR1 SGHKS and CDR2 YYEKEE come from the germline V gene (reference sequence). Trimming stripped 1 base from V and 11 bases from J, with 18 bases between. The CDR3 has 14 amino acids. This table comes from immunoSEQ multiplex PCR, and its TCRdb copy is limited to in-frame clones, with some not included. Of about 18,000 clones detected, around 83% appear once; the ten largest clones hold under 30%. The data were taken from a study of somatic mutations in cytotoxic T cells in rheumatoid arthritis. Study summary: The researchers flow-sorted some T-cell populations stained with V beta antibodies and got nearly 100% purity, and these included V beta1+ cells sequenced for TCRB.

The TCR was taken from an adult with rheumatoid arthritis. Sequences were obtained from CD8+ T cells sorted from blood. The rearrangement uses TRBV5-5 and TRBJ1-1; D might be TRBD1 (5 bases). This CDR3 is CASSLRLAISGAFF. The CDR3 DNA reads TGTGCCAGCAGCTTGAGGTTAGCAATCTCAGGGGCTTTCTTT.